Listed below are T cell receptor beta chains from one sample, sequenced in a study of radiation and T cells in renal cell carcinoma. Only in-frame clones appear in the TCRdb table, and some are missing; sequencing was by immunoSEQ multiplex PCR. This sample carries roughly 13,000 clones, roughly three fifths of them seen once, and the ten largest clones take about an eighth. The sample here was tumor tissue, taken from a patient whose treatment was nephrectomy without radiotherapy. The receptors here all came from a man over 45 with renal cell carcinoma. The CDR3 runs from the conserved cysteine through the conserved F or W. A D gene is named only where the DNA matches it firmly. Rows may omit the clone size; those that give it use once, few, many or a size class.

abundance: few
d_gene: -
v_gene: TRBV30
j_gene: TRBJ1-2
CDR3nt: TGTGCCTGGAGTCGGGACCCCCTCTATGGCTACACCTTC
CDR3aa: CAWSRDPLYGYTF

abundance: few
d_gene: TRBD1
v_gene: TRBV30
j_gene: TRBJ1-6
CDR3nt: TGTGCCTGGAGTGCCCGGACAGGCCGTAATTCACCCCTCCACTTT
CDR3aa: CAWSARTGRNSPLHF

abundance: -
d_gene: -
v_gene: TRBV6-6
j_gene: TRBJ1-5
CDR3nt: TGTGCCAGCAGGCCCCAGGGGACGGGCAATCAGCCCCAGCATTTT
CDR3aa: CASRPQGTGNQPQHF

abundance: -
d_gene: TRBD1
v_gene: TRBV27
j_gene: TRBJ2-1
CDR3nt: TGTGCCAGCAGGCGAACAGGGGCTGAGCAGTTCTTC
CDR3aa: CASRRTGAEQFF

abundance: -
d_gene: TRBD1
v_gene: TRBV7-2
j_gene: TRBJ2-2
CDR3nt: TGTGCCAGCAGCTTATCCGGGACAGGGGTCCGGGAGCTGTTTTTT
CDR3aa: CASSLSGTGVRELFF

abundance: -
d_gene: -
v_gene: TRBV6-1
j_gene: TRBJ1-4
CDR3nt: TGTGCCAGCAGTGAAGCCGGGGGAGCTGAAAAACTGTTTTTT
CDR3aa: CASSEAGGAEKLFF

abundance: -
d_gene: -
v_gene: TRBV7-3
j_gene: TRBJ1-2
CDR3nt: -
CDR3aa: CASSKRAMATPSVVDTF

abundance: -
d_gene: -
v_gene: TRBV30
j_gene: TRBJ1-4
CDR3nt: TGTGCCTGGGGGATGGGAGAAAAACTGTTTTTT
CDR3aa: CAWGMGEKLFF

abundance: -
d_gene: -
v_gene: TRBV6-5
j_gene: TRBJ2-1
CDR3nt: TGTGCCACCAGGGGGGAGGGGCCTTTCAATGAGCAGTTCTTC
CDR3aa: CATRGEGPFNEQFF

abundance: few
d_gene: -
v_gene: TRBV5-1
j_gene: TRBJ1-4
CDR3nt: TGCGCCAGCAGCTTGCAGAGTAGTAATGAAAAACTGTTTTTT
CDR3aa: CASSLQSSNEKLFF

abundance: -
d_gene: TRBD1
v_gene: TRBV19
j_gene: TRBJ2-7
CDR3nt: TGTGCCAGTAGTATTACGACAGGGCTATACGAGCAGTACTTC
CDR3aa: CASSITTGLYEQYF

abundance: few
d_gene: -
v_gene: TRBV7-9
j_gene: TRBJ1-1
CDR3nt: TGTGCCAGCAGCTTAACGGGGGACACTGAAGCTTTCTTT
CDR3aa: CASSLTGDTEAFF

abundance: -
d_gene: -
v_gene: TRBV27
j_gene: TRBJ1-1
CDR3nt: TGTGCCAGCAGTTTGCCTGGTCAGGGTTCTGAAGCTTTCTTT
CDR3aa: CASSLPGQGSEAFF

abundance: -
d_gene: -
v_gene: TRBV6-5
j_gene: TRBJ1-2
CDR3nt: TGTGCCAGCAGCTCAGGGCAGGCCCACTATGGCTACACCTTC
CDR3aa: CASSSGQAHYGYTF

abundance: -
d_gene: -
v_gene: TRBV6-6
j_gene: TRBJ2-3
CDR3nt: TGTGCCAGCAGTTTACAGGGGGAGGGTGGAGATACGCAGTATTTT
CDR3aa: CASSLQGEGGDTQYF

abundance: -
d_gene: TRBD1
v_gene: TRBV9
j_gene: TRBJ2-1
CDR3nt: TGTGCCAGCAGCGTAGCGGGAACAGGGGGGTGGAATGAGCAGTTCTTC
CDR3aa: CASSVAGTGGWNEQFF

abundance: few
d_gene: -
v_gene: TRBV7-9
j_gene: TRBJ1-2
CDR3nt: TGTGCCAGCAGCTTGGGGGGACAACCTAACTATGGCTACACCTTC
CDR3aa: CASSLGGQPNYGYTF

abundance: -
d_gene: -
v_gene: TRBV5-6
j_gene: TRBJ2-2
CDR3nt: TGTGCCAGCAGCAAGCCGACACAGACAGCACCCTACCGAAGCGGGGAGCTGTTTTTT
CDR3aa: CASSKPTQTAPYRSGELFF

abundance: once
d_gene: TRBD1
v_gene: TRBV7-8
j_gene: TRBJ1-5
CDR3nt: TGTGCCAGCAGCTTAGTGGACAGGGAACAGCCCCAGCATTTT
CDR3aa: CASSLVDREQPQHF

abundance: once
d_gene: TRBD2
v_gene: TRBV5-4
j_gene: TRBJ2-3
CDR3nt: TGTGCCAGCAGCCCCGGGACTAGCGGGGGTTCTGGAGATACGCAGTATTTT
CDR3aa: CASSPGTSGGSGDTQYF

abundance: -
d_gene: -
v_gene: TRBV19
j_gene: TRBJ1-4
CDR3nt: TGTGCCAGTAGTATAGACGGTGCAACTAATGAAAAACTGTTTTTT
CDR3aa: CASSIDGATNEKLFF

abundance: few
d_gene: -
v_gene: TRBV7-2
j_gene: TRBJ2-7
CDR3nt: TGTGCCAGCAGCTTGTTATCTTCCAGTCGATCCTACGAGCAGTACTTC
CDR3aa: CASSLLSSSRSYEQYF

abundance: few
d_gene: -
v_gene: TRBV7-9
j_gene: TRBJ1-1
CDR3nt: TGTGCCAGCAGCTTGGGAGGGATGGTGAACACTGAAGCTTTCTTT
CDR3aa: CASSLGGMVNTEAFF

abundance: -
d_gene: -
v_gene: TRBV27
j_gene: TRBJ1-2
CDR3nt: TGTGCCAGCAGCTATATCGGGGGGGAAGGCGGCTACACCTTC
CDR3aa: CASSYIGGEGGYTF

abundance: -
d_gene: TRBD2
v_gene: TRBV27
j_gene: TRBJ2-5
CDR3nt: TGTGCCAGCAGTTTGACTAGCGGGGGCCCCCAAGAGACCCAGTACTTC
CDR3aa: CASSLTSGGPQETQYF

abundance: -
d_gene: -
v_gene: TRBV30
j_gene: TRBJ1-2
CDR3nt: TGTGCCTGGAGCCCAAGGGGATCGGACTATGGCTACACCTTC
CDR3aa: CAWSPRGSDYGYTF

abundance: -
d_gene: -
v_gene: TRBV4-2
j_gene: TRBJ1-1
CDR3nt: TGTGCCAGCAGTCGTGGGGGGTCGAACACTGAAGCTTTCTTT
CDR3aa: CASSRGGSNTEAFF

abundance: few
d_gene: TRBD1
v_gene: TRBV29-1
j_gene: TRBJ1-2
CDR3nt: TGCAGCGTTGAATCTGGGGACAGGGAGGGCTACACCTTC
CDR3aa: CSVESGDREGYTF

abundance: few
d_gene: -
v_gene: TRBV6-1
j_gene: TRBJ2-7
CDR3nt: TGTGCCAGCAGTACAATATACGAGCAGTACTTC
CDR3aa: CASSTIYEQYF

abundance: -
d_gene: -
v_gene: TRBV10-1
j_gene: TRBJ2-7
CDR3nt: TGCGCCAGCAGTCGCGGGGGCCAGGGGCAGTACTTC
CDR3aa: CASSRGGQGQYF

abundance: few
d_gene: TRBD1
v_gene: TRBV10-1
j_gene: TRBJ2-7
CDR3nt: TGCGCCAGCAGCTACCGGGGTCAGGGGGCAAATAGCGAGCAGTACTTC
CDR3aa: CASSYRGQGANSEQYF

abundance: -
d_gene: -
v_gene: TRBV9
j_gene: TRBJ2-3
CDR3nt: TGTGCCAGTTCAGGGGCTCGCACAGATACGCAGTATTTT
CDR3aa: CASSGARTDTQYF

abundance: -
d_gene: -
v_gene: TRBV19
j_gene: TRBJ2-1
CDR3nt: TGTGCCAGTAGTTCCCACATCCCTGCTGGGTACAATGAGCAGTTCTTC
CDR3aa: CASSSHIPAGYNEQFF

abundance: -
d_gene: TRBD1
v_gene: TRBV5-4
j_gene: TRBJ1-4
CDR3nt: TGTGCCAGCAGCCAGAGACAGGGGACTAATGAAAAACTGTTTTTT
CDR3aa: CASSQRQGTNEKLFF

abundance: -
d_gene: -
v_gene: TRBV6-1
j_gene: TRBJ2-1
CDR3nt: TGTGCCAGCAGTGACGTTTCAGTTTACAATGAGCAGTTCTTC
CDR3aa: CASSDVSVYNEQFF

abundance: few
d_gene: -
v_gene: TRBV29-1
j_gene: TRBJ1-1
CDR3nt: TGCAGCGTTGCGACCGCTGAAGCTTTCTTT
CDR3aa: CSVATAEAFF

abundance: -
d_gene: TRBD2
v_gene: TRBV30
j_gene: TRBJ2-3
CDR3nt: TGTGCCTGGACCCGGGGAGGACTAGCACAGGGCACAGATACGCAGTATTTT
CDR3aa: CAWTRGGLAQGTDTQYF